This TCR beta chain was retrieved from a study of blood T cells in healthy people across ages. A second PCR of 7 to 11 cycles used a sample-barcoded 5' primer and a J-beta primer mix. TCRdb redid the calling of the 5' RACE reads with MiXCR, one entry per CDR3 protein. The repertoire includes roughly 680,000 distinct CDR3 sequences, about 21% of them detected once, and more than 3% sits in the top ten. This TCR came from a man in his 70s in good health. Material: blood.

The CDR3 DNA follows: TGCGCCAGCAGCTTGGGTTTCGGGGACAGGGGTACAGATACGCAGTATTTT. Amino acids: CASSLGFGDRGTDTQYF. The chain links TRBV5-1 to TRBJ2-3; 10 bases align to TRBD1. V lost 0 bases to trimming and J lost 3 bases; unmatched junction nucleotides: 7. CDR3 length: 17 amino acids. Germline-derived CDR1 and CDR2 are SGHRS and YFSETQ.